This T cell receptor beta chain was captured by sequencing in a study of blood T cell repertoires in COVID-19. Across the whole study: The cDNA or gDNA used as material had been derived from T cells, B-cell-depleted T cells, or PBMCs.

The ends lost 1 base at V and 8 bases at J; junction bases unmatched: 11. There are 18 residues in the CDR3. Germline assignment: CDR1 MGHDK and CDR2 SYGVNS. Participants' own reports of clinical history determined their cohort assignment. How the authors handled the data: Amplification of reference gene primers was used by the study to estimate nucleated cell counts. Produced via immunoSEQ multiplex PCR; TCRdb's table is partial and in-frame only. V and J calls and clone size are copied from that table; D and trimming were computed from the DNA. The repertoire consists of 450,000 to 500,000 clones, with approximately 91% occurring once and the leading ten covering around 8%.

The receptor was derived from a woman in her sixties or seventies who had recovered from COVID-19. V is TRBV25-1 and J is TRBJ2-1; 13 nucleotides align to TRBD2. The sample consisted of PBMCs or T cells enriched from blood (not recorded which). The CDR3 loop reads CASSEWLLAGGPGDEQFF. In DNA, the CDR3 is TGTGCCAGCAGTGAATGGCTACTAGCGGGGGGGCCCGGGGATGAGCAGTTCTTC.